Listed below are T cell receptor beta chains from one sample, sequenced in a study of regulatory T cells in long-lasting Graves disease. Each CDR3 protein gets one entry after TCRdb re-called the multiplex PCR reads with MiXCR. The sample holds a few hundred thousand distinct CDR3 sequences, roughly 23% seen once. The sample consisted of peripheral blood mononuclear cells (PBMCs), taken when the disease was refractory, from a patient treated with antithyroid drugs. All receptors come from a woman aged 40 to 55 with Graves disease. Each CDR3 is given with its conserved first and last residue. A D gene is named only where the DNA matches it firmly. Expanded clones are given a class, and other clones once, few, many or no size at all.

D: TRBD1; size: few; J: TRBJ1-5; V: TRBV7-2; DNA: TGTGCCAGCAGCTCAACAGGGGGCTGGCAGCCCCAGCATTTT; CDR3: CASSSTGGWQPQHF
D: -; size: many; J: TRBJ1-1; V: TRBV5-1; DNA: TGCGCCAGCAGCTTTACAGGAGATGAAGCTTTCTTT; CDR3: CASSFTGDEAFF
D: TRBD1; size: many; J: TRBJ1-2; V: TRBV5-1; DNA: TGCGCCAGCCGCCGGGACAGCAGCGCACCAACTTATGGCTACACCTTC; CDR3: CASRRDSSAPTYGYTF
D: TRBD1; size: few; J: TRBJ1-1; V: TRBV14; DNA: TGTGCCAGCAGCTGGACAGGGAGGGGAGCTTTCTTT; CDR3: CASSWTGRGAFF
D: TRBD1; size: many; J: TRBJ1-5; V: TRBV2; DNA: TGTGCCAGCGGGACAGGGGTTGTCCAGCCCCAGCATTTT; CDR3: CASGTGVVQPQHF
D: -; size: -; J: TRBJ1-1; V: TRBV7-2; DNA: TGTGCCAGCAGCTTACACAGGGTGGACACTGAAGCTTTCTTT; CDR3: CASSLHRVDTEAFF
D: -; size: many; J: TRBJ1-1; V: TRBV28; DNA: TGTGCCAGCACCATAATGGCATTCTTTCCGAACACTGAAGCTTTCTTT; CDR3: CASTIMAFFPNTEAFF
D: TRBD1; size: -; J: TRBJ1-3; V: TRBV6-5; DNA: TGTGCCAGCAGTTACGGGACAGACTCTGGAAACACCATATATTTT; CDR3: CASSYGTDSGNTIYF
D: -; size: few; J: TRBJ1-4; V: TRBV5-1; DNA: TGCGCCAGCAGCTTAACCGGAAGCCCTGAAAAACTGTTTTTT; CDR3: CASSLTGSPEKLFF
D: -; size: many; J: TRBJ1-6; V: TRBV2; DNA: TGTGCCAGCAGTGAGGGGGCTCCCCTCCACTTT; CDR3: CASSEGAPLHF